This TCR beta chain came from a study of cytomegalovirus exposure and HLA in healthy donors. Study observations and caveats: A later analysis showed that HLA-associated TCR beta chains had undergone more clonal expansion than equally common others. Some TCR beta chains (approximately 180 of them) were listed as cytomegalovirus-associated.

Primers included in the PCR were 60 Vbeta and 13 Jbeta primers. Sequenced by immunoSEQ multiplex PCR; TCRdb stores in-frame clones only, minus some. The sample lists under 200,000 clones, more than 9.5% occurring once. About this clone: The antigen remains unidentified.

The CDR3 sequence is 15 residues long. V dropped 6 bases and J dropped 5; count of bases not matched to a gene: 6. Per germline, CDR1 LNHDA and CDR2 SQIVND (reference sequence). The sequence derives from a middle-aged man in good health and CMV-seropositive. The sequenced sample consisted of PBMCs. The chain is built from TRBV19 and TRBJ1-4, with 10 bases that match TRBD1. The CDR3 sequence is CASSLSGQGNEKLFF. CDR3 nucleotide sequence: TGTGCCAGTAGCCTATCGGGACAGGGGAATGAAAAACTGTTTTTT.